This T cell receptor (beta chain) was found in a study of cytomegalovirus exposure and HLA in healthy donors. For the study at large: There were over 350 genotyped donors. Of these, 81% fell in the genetic ancestry cluster associated with self-reported Caucasian donors.

Notes on this clone: The antigen remains undetermined.

Study-wide points: It is likely that the observed cluster of highly shared sequence variants was a sequencing artifact.

60 Vbeta and 13 Jbeta primers were used in PCR. Profiled with immunoSEQ multiplex PCR; TCRdb holds only in-frame clones, not every one. The sample lists 130,000 or so clones; 60% to 85% were seen once. The CDR3 length is 18 residues. Germline-derived CDR1 and CDR2 are KGHSH and LQKENI. Trimming left V 0 bases short and J 0 bases short, with 15 bases between. The sequenced sample was PBMCs. This receptor was identified in a young man in good health and CMV-seronegative. V gene TRBV18 combines with J gene TRBJ2-4; a possible D gene is TRBD1 (6 bases). This CDR3 is CASSPPSGDRLAKNIQYF. The CDR3 bases are TGTGCCAGCTCACCACCTTCAGGCGACAGGTTAGCCAAAAACATTCAGTACTTC.